This T cell receptor (beta chain) was retrieved from a study of response to subunit inactivated influenza vaccine. Concerning this clonotype itself: Its antigen is currently unknown.

Findings and caveats of the study: Each seasonal flu vaccination may recruit only limited new T cells, authors suggested.

One entry per CDR3 protein results from TCRdb running MiXCR on the RT-PCR reads. The repertoire holds just over 300,000 distinct CDR3 sequences, with just over 20% as singletons. V lost 4 bases and J 0 bases, leaving 18 bases between the germline ends. The CDR3 is made up of 17 amino acids. CDR1 and CDR2 (germline): SGHRS, YFSETQ. Sequencing used PBMCs from blood, obtained less than 22 months after vaccination. J is TRBJ2-3 and V is TRBV5-1; tentatively, D is TRBD2 (5 bases). This receptor was obtained from a man aged 50-75 years who received an inactivated influenza vaccine. This CDR3 reads CASSNQPLAGSTDTQYF. The CDR3 DNA reads as TGCGCCAGCAGCAACCAACCTCTAGCCGGCAGCACAGATACGCAGTATTTT.